Sequencing of this T cell receptor (beta chain) was carried out in a study of cytomegalovirus exposure and HLA in healthy donors. Overall study: Out of 300 to 500 genotyped donors, 81% belonged to the Caucasian-associated ancestry cluster. Study-wide results and caveats: Later analysis identified a missense DCLRE1C variant that was linked to TCR beta V- and J-gene trimming.

Amplification used 60 Vbeta primers and 13 Jbeta primers. TCRdb's table, derived via immunoSEQ multiplex PCR, lists solely in-frame clones and lacks some. This repertoire includes 80,000 to 95,000 clones. Remarks on this clone: The antigen remains unidentified.

The sequencing sample was made of PBMCs. This sequence originates from a woman under 40 in good health and CMV-seronegative.

As DNA, the CDR3 is TGCGCCAGCAGCTGGGCTGTGGGTAGCGGGACTAGCACAGATACGCAGTATTTT. Protein: CASSWAVGSGTSTDTQYF. The chain joins TRBV5-1 to TRBJ2-3, with 8 bases identical to TRBD2. V dropped 3 bases and J dropped 0; count of bases not matched to a gene: 12. CDR3 length: 18 residues. Germline V gene lookup returns CDR1 SGHRS and CDR2 YFSETQ. Full variable domain (outside the CDR3, taken from reference TRBV5-1 and TRBJ2-3): KAGVTQTPRYLIKTRGQQVTLSCSPISGHRSVSWYQQTPGQGLQFLFEYFSETQRNKGNFPGRFSGRQFSNSRSEMNVSTLELGDSALYLCASSWAVGSGTSTDTQYFGPGTRLTVL.